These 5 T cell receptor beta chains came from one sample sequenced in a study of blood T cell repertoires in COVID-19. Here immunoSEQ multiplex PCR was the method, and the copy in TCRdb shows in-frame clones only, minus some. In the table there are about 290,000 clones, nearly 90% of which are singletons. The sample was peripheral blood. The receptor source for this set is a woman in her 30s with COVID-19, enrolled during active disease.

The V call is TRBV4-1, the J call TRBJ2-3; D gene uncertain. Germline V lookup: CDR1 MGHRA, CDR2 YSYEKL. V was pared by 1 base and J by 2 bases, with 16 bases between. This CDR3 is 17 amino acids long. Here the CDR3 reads CASSQVRSAGNTDTQYF. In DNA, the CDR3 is TGCGCCAGCAGCCAAGTTAGAAGTGCAGGCAACACAGATACGCAGTATTTT.

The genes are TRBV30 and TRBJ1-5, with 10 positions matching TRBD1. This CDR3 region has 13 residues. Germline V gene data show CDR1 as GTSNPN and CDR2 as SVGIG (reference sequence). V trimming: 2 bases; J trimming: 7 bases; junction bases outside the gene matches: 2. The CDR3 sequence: CAWSRQGAQPQHF. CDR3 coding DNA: TGTGCCTGGAGTAGACAGGGGGCGCAGCCCCAGCATTTT.

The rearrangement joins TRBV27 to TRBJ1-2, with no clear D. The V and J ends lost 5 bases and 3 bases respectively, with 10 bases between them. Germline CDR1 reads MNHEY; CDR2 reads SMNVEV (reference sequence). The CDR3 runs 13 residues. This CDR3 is CASSPQIDYGYTF. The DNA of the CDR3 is TGTGCCAGCAGTCCCCAGATCGACTATGGCTACACCTTC.

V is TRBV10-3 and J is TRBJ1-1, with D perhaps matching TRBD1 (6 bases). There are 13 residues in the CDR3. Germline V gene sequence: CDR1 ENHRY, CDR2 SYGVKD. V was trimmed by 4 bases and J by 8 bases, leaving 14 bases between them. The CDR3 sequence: CAISASSDSEAFF. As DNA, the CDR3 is TGTGCCATCAGTGCAAGTTCGGACAGCGAAGCTTTCTTT.

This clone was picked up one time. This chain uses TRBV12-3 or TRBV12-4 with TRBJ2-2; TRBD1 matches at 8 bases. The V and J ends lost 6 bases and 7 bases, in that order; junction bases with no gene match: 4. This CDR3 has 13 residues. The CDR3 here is CASSPTGGGELFF. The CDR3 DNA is TGTGCCAGCAGCCCAACAGGGGGCGGGGAGCTGTTTTTT.